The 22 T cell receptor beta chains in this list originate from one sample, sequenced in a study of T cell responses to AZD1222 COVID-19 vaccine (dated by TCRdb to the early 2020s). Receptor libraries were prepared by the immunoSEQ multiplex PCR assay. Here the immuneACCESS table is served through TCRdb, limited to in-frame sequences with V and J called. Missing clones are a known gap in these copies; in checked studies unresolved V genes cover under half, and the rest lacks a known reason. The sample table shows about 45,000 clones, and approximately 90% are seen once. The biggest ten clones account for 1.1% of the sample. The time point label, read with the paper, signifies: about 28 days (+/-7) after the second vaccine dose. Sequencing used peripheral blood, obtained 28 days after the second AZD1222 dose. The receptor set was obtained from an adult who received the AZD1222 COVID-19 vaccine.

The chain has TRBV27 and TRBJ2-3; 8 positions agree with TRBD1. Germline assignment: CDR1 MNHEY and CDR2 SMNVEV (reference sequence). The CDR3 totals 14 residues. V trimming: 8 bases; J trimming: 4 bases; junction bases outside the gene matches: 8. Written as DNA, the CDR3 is TGTGCCAGCGGCCGGTCAGGGGGCGCAGATACGCAGTATTTT. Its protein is CASGRSGGADTQYF.

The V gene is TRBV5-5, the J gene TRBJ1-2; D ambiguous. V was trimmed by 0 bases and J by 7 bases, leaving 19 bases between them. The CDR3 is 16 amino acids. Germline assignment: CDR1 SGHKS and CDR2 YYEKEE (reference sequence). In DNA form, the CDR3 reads TGTGCCAGCAGCTTGGTTATCAGCGTCGGTGGTTCTGGCTACACCTTC. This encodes CASSLVISVGGSGYTF.

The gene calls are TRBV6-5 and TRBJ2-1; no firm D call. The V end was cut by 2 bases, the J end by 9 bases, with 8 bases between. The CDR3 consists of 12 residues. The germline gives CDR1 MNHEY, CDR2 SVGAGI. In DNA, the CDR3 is TGTGCCAGCAGTTACGGTACGGGTGAGCAGTTCTTC. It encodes CASSYGTGEQFF.

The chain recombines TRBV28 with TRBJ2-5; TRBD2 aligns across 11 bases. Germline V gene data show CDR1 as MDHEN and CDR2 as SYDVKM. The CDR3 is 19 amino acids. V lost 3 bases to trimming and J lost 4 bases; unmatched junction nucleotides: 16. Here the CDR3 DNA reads TGTGCCAGCAGTTTTCGGCAACCAATAGCGGGAGGGCCGGGAGAGACCCAGTACTTC. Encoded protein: CASSFRQPIAGGPGETQYF.

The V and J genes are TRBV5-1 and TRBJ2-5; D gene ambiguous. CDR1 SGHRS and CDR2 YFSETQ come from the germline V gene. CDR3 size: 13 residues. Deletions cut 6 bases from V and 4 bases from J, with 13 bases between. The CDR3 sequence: CASTWGSRETQYF. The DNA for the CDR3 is TGCGCCAGCACCTGGGGTAGCAGAGAGACCCAGTACTTC.

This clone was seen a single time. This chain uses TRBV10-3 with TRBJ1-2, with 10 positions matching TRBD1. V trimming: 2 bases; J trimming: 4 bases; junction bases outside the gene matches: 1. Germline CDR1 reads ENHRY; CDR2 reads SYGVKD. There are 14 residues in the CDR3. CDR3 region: CAISEGQGGYGYTF. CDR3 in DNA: TGTGCCATCAGTGAGGGACAGGGGGGCTATGGCTACACCTTC.

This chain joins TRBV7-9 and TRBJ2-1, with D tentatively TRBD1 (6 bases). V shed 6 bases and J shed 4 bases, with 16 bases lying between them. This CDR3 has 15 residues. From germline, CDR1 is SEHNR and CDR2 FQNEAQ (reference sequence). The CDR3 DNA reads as TGTGCCAGCAGTCAGGGGTGGCTGGGGTACAATGAGCAGTTCTTC. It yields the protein CASSQGWLGYNEQFF.

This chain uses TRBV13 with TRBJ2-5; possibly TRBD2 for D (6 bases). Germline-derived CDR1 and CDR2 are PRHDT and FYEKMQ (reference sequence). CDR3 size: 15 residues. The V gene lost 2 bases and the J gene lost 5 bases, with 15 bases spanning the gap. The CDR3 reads CASSLSTGGGETQYF. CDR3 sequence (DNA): TGTGCCAGCAGCTTAAGTACAGGCGGAGGGGAGACCCAGTACTTC.

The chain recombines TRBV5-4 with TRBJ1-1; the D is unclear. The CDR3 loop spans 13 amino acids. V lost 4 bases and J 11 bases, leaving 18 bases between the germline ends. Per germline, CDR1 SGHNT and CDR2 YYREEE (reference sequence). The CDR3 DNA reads TGTGCCAGCAGCCATACGACCTATACATACGCTTTCTTT. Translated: CASSHTTYTYAFF.

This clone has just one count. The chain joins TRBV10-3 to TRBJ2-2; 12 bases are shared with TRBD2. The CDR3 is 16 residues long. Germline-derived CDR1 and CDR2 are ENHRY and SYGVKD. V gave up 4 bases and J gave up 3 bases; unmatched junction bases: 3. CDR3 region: CAISAGLAGHTGELFF. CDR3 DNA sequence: TGTGCCATCAGTGCTGGACTAGCGGGGCACACCGGGGAGCTGTTTTTT.

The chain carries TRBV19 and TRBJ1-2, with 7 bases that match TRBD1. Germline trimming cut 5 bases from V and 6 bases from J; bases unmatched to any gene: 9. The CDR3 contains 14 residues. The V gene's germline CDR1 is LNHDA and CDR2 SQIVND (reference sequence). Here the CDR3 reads CASSLDRLDHGYTF. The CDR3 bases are TGTGCCAGTAGTCTGGACAGGTTAGATCATGGCTACACCTTC.

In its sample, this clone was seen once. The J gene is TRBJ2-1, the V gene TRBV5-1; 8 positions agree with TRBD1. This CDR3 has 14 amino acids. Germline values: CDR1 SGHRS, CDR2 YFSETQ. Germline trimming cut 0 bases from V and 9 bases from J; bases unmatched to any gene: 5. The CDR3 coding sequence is TGCGCCAGCAGCTTGGTTCAGGGGGCAGGTGAGCAGTTCTTC. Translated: CASSLVQGAGEQFF.

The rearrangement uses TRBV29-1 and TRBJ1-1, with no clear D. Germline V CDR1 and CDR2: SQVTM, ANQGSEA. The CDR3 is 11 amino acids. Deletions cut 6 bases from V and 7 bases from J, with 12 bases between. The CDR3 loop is CSVATTVEAFF. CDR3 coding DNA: TGCAGCGTGGCTACAACGGTTGAAGCTTTCTTT.

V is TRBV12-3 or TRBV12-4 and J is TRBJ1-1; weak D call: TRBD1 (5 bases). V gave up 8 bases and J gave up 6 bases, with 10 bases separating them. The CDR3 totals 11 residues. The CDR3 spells CASGPGAEAFF. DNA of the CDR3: TGTGCCAGCGGTCCGGGGGCTGAAGCTTTCTTT.

CDR3 bases: TGTGCCAGCAGCGTAGTCGGGAGTTGGTCAGATACGCAGTATTTT. Translated, it gives CASSVVGSWSDTQYF. This sequence joins TRBV9 and TRBJ2-3; perhaps TRBD2 as D (6 bases). The CDR3 spans 15 residues. The V end was cut by 0 bases, the J end by 4 bases, with 12 bases between. From germline, CDR1 is SGDLS and CDR2 YYNGEE.

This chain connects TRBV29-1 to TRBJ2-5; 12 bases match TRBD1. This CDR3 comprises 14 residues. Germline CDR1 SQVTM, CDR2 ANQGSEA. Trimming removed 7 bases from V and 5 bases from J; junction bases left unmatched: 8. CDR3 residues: CSGRGQGAFETQYF. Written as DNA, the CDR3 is TGCAGCGGGAGGGGACAGGGGGCGTTTGAGACCCAGTACTTC.

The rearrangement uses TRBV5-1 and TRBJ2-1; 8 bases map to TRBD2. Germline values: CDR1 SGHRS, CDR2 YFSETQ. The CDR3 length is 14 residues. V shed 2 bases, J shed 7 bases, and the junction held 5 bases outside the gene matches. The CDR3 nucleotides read TGCGCCAGCAGCTTACTAGCGGAGGCAAATGAGCAGTTCTTC. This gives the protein CASSLLAEANEQFF.

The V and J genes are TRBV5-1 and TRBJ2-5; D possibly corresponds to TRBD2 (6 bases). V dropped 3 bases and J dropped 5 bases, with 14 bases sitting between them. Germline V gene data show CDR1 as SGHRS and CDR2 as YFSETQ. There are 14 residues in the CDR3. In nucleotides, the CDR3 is TGCGCCAGCAGCTATGGGGGAGGCGGGGAGACCCAGTACTTC. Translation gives CASSYGGGGETQYF.

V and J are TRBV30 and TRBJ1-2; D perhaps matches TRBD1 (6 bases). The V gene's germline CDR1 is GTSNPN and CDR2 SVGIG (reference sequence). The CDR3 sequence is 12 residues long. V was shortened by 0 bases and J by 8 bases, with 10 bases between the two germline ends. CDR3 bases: TGTGCCTGGAGTGTAGGGGGTAAAGGCTACACCTTC. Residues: CAWSVGGKGYTF.

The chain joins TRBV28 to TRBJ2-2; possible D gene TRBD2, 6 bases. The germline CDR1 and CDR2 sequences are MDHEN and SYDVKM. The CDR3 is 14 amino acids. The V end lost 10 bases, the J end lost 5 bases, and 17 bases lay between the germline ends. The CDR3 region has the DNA TGTGCCACCTACTCCGGGACTGGTACCGGGGAGCTGTTTTTT. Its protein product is CATYSGTGTGELFF.

The CDR3: CATSDPKVEVSYNEQFF. DNA for the CDR3: TGTGCCACCAGTGATCCGAAGGTGGAGGTCTCCTACAATGAGCAGTTCTTC. The rearrangement uses TRBV24-1 and TRBJ2-1; D is perhaps TRBD2 (5 bases). The CDR3 length is 17 residues. V lost 3 bases and J 0 bases, leaving 14 bases between the germline ends. Germline assignment: CDR1 KGHDR and CDR2 SFDVKD.

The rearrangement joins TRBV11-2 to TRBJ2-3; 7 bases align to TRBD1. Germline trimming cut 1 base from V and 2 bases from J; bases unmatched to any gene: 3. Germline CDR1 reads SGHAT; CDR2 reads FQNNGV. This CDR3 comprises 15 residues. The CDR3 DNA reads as TGTGCCAGCAGCTTAGGAAGGGGGCCCACAGATACGCAGTATTTT. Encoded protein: CASSLGRGPTDTQYF.